Given below is one T cell receptor (beta chain) in context. The sample belongs to a study of identifying expanded T cells in peripheral blood. Repertoires were generated with immunoSEQ multiplex PCR, while TCRdb's copy carries only in-frame clones and drops some. Of approximately 100,000 clones listed, around 88% were seen once; the top ten hold about 4%. This receptor was identified in a person aged 18 to 70 in good health. The specimen was blood.

CDR3 amino acids: CASGATSGRTDTQYF. CDR3 nucleotide sequence: TGTGCCAGCGGAGCAACTAGCGGGAGAACAGATACGCAGTATTTT. The chain recombines TRBV6-1 with TRBJ2-3, with 11 positions matching TRBD2. Germline CDR1 reads MNHNS; CDR2 reads SASEGT. This CDR3 is 15 amino acids long. The ends lost 8 bases at V and 3 bases at J; junction bases unmatched: 7.